The entry below gives a single T cell receptor (beta chain) sequence along with its context. What it recognizes is unknown. This sample stems from a study of T cell responses to AZD1222 COVID-19 vaccine. At the level of the study: Second-dose intervals of approximately 4 or approximately 12 weeks were pooled. General observations from the study: Sampled repertoires all dated from after the peak T cell response. Most donors were white British, females outnumbered males, and clonal diversity was possibly underestimated. Spike was spanned by vaccine-associated CD4 TCRs, which were dominant at 160-218 and 743-854.

Only in-frame clones appear in the TCRdb table, and some are missing; sequencing was by immunoSEQ multiplex PCR. The repertoire holds around 83,000 clones, around nine tenths seen once, with roughly a fifth in the top ten. This specimen consisted of peripheral blood, obtained on day 0 of AZD1222 vaccination. The sequence came from an adult in good health.

In DNA form, the CDR3 reads TGTGCCAGCAGCTTAGAACGTCACGGAAAAAGGGCTTTCTTT. It encodes CASSLERHGKRAFF. This chain links TRBV11-2 with TRBJ1-1; no definite D call. V lost 0 bases and J lost 11, with 16 bases in between. This CDR3 spans 14 amino acids. Germline CDR1 reads SGHAT; CDR2 reads FQNNGV.